Shown below are 24 T cell receptor beta chains from a single sample sequenced in a study of PD-1 blockade in mismatch repair-deficient tumors. Clones were sequenced by immunoSEQ multiplex PCR, and TCRdb holds only the in-frame ones, with some missing. The table includes about 68,000 clones, approximately 82% detected once. The source was peripheral blood, collected 2 weeks after starting pembrolizumab. These receptor sequences come from an adult with mismatch repair-deficient cancer.

This chain connects TRBV29-1 to TRBJ2-1, with 12 bases lining up with TRBD1. The length of the CDR3 is 14 residues. The germline gives CDR1 SQVTM, CDR2 ANQGSEA. With 7 bases clipped from V and 10 bases from J, the junction kept 11 bases outside the gene matches. The CDR3 region has the DNA TGCAGCGGTGACTTGGGACAGGGGGCGCGGGAGCAGTTCTTC. Translation: CSGDLGQGAREQFF.

Concerning this clone: This specimen includes other DNA sequences encoding the same CDR3. V usage is TRBV5-1 and J usage is TRBJ1-1; D remains ambiguous. CDR3 length: 13 residues. V shed 1 base and J shed 1 base, with 5 bases lying between them. Germline V gene lookup returns CDR1 SGHRS and CDR2 YFSETQ. The chain's CDR3 is CASSLSPNTEAFF. CDR3 coding DNA: TGCGCCAGCAGCTTGTCACCGAACACTGAAGCTTTCTTT.

This rearrangement joins TRBV28 to TRBJ2-7; 10 bases map to TRBD1. The CDR3 contains 16 residues. V was pared by 3 bases and J by 5 bases, with 10 bases of the junction left unmatched. In germline, CDR1 is MDHEN, CDR2 SYDVKM. Here the CDR3 DNA reads TGTGCCAGCAGTTTGCAGGGACAGGGGAAATTGAACGAGCAGTACTTC. Its translation is CASSLQGQGKLNEQYF. The entire variable domain, with the rest obtained from reference TRBV28 and TRBJ2-7, is as follows: DVKVTQSSRYLVKRTGEKVFLECVQDMDHENMFWYRQDPGLGLRLIYFSYDVKMKEKGDIPEGYSVSREKKERFSLILESASTNQTSMYLCASSLQGQGKLNEQYFGPGTRLTVT.

The rearrangement uses TRBV19 and TRBJ1-5; 8 nucleotides match TRBD1. The CDR3 contains 18 residues. V shed 8 bases and J 2 bases; nucleotides not matched to a gene: 17. Germline assignment: CDR1 LNHDA and CDR2 SQIVND (reference sequence). The CDR3 sequence is CASLGGRGRDIGNQPQHF. The CDR3 DNA follows: TGTGCCAGTCTGGGGGGCAGGGGGCGGGATATTGGCAATCAGCCCCAGCATTTT.

This rearrangement joins TRBV9 to TRBJ1-4; 11 bases are a match to TRBD1. This CDR3 contains 17 residues. Germline V gene sequence: CDR1 SGDLS, CDR2 YYNGEE. Trimming removed 3 bases from V and 8 bases from J; junction bases left unmatched: 12. Written as DNA, the CDR3 is TGTGCCAGCAGCGCGGGACAGGGGGAGCAAAGATCAGAAAAACTGTTTTTT. This translates into CASSAGQGEQRSEKLFF.

The gene calls are TRBV9 and TRBJ1-1; D gene unclear. CDR1 and CDR2 from the germline V gene are SGDLS and YYNGEE. This CDR3 has 14 amino acids. The V end lost 0 bases, the J end lost 0 bases, and 6 bases lay between the germline ends. The CDR3 DNA follows: TGTGCCAGCAGCGTAGGACACTTGAACACTGAAGCTTTCTTT. This translates into CASSVGHLNTEAFF. The full variable domain, rest sourced from reference TRBV9 and TRBJ1-1, is DSGVTQTPKHLITATGQRVTLRCSPRSGDLSVYWYQQSLDQGLQFLIQYYNGEERAKGNILERFSAQQFPDLHSELNLSSLELGDSALYFCASSVGHLNTEAFFGQGTRLTVV.

This clone was recorded a few times. The J gene is TRBJ1-2, the V gene TRBV21-1; the table's D call, TRBD1, was not checked against the DNA. TRBV21-1 is a recognized pseudogene. This CDR3 has 13 amino acids. CDR3 region: CASSGYRGYGYTF. In DNA form, the CDR3 reads TGTGCCAGCAGCGGTTACAGGGGGTATGGCTACACCTTC.

The chain combines TRBV19 with TRBJ1-5; unclear D gene. The CDR3 is 15 residues long. V dropped 3 bases and J dropped 3 bases, with 12 bases sitting between them. Germline assignment: CDR1 LNHDA and CDR2 SQIVND (reference sequence). The CDR3 reads CASSIYGQVNQPQHF. The CDR3 nucleotides are TGTGCCAGTAGTATCTATGGGCAGGTCAATCAGCCCCAGCATTTT.

This chain joins TRBV18 and TRBJ2-7; 7 nucleotides agree with TRBD1. The junction had 7 bases not matched to a gene; V was cut back by 6 bases and J by 2 bases. The CDR3 loop spans 14 amino acids. Germline CDR1 is KGHSH and CDR2 is LQKENI. As DNA, the CDR3 is TGTGCCAGCTCGCCGAGACAGGGAGCCTACGAGCAGTACTTC. Amino acid sequence: CASSPRQGAYEQYF.

The rearrangement joins TRBV19 to TRBJ2-1; the D is unclear. The length of the CDR3 is 14 residues. The germline gives CDR1 LNHDA, CDR2 SQIVND (reference sequence). V shed 5 bases and J shed 8 bases, with 16 bases lying between them. CDR3 amino acids: CASSLGRPGDEQFF. The DNA of the CDR3 is TGTGCCAGTAGTCTTGGACGGCCTGGGGATGAGCAGTTCTTC.

The V call is TRBV7-9, the J call TRBJ2-5; D call uncertain. The CDR3 has 14 residues. The ends were cut back, 0 bases at V and 2 bases at J, with 7 bases in the middle. CDR1 SEHNR and CDR2 FQNEAQ come from the germline V gene (reference sequence). CDR3 bases: TGTGCCAGCAGCTTAGCGGCGCTACAAGAGACCCAGTACTTC. Protein: CASSLAALQETQYF.

CDR3 protein: CASSEISWGHQETQYF. Written as DNA, the CDR3 is TGTGCCAGCAGTGAAATCTCCTGGGGGCACCAAGAGACCCAGTACTTC. The rearrangement uses TRBV25-1 and TRBJ2-5; a weak D match, TRBD1 (6 bases). In germline, CDR1 is MGHDK, CDR2 SYGVNS. This CDR3 has 16 residues. V was trimmed by 2 bases and J by 0 bases, leaving 13 bases between them.

The V gene is TRBV19, the J gene TRBJ2-6, with D tentatively TRBD1 (5 bases). The ends were cut back, 6 bases at V and 2 bases at J, with 11 bases in the middle. The germline V gene has CDR1 LNHDA and CDR2 SQIVND (reference sequence). The CDR3 contains 15 residues. The CDR3 here is CASRETETGANVLTF. The DNA of the CDR3 is TGTGCCAGTAGAGAGACAGAAACTGGGGCCAACGTCCTGACTTTC.

This chain joins TRBV7-9 and TRBJ1-1, with 10 bases fitting TRBD1. The CDR3 loop spans 14 amino acids. The germline gives CDR1 SEHNR, CDR2 FQNEAQ (reference sequence). V lost 2 bases and J lost 10; bases outside the gene matches: 7. The CDR3 bases are TGTGCCAGCAGCTTACCCGGGACAGGGGTTGCAGCTTTCTTT. It is translated as CASSLPGTGVAAFF.

The J gene is TRBJ2-7, the V gene TRBV11-3; 12 positions match TRBD2. Looked up from germline, CDR1 is SGHNT and CDR2 is YENEEA. The CDR3 sequence is 15 residues long. The J segment lost 3 bases and the V segment lost 5 bases, leaving 5 bases of the junction unmatched. The CDR3 protein is CASSPPSGRGYEQYF. CDR3 bases: TGTGCCAGCAGCCCCCCTAGCGGGAGGGGCTACGAGCAGTACTTC.

This clone was picked up a small number of times. This sequence joins TRBV19 and TRBJ1-1; D is possibly TRBD1 (5 bases). The length of the CDR3 is 14 residues. Between the trimmed V and J ends, which lost 3 bases and 5 bases, there was a span of 13 bases. The germline gives CDR1 LNHDA, CDR2 SQIVND (reference sequence). The DNA of the CDR3 is TGTGCCAGTAGTATCGGCCCGGGGGGGACTGAAGCTTTCTTT. This codes for CASSIGPGGTEAFF.

The chain joins TRBV7-2 to TRBJ2-1, with 7 nucleotides matching TRBD2. The CDR3 length is 16 residues. Germline values: CDR1 SGHTA, CDR2 FQGNSA. V gave up 5 bases and J gave up 0 bases; unmatched junction bases: 7. CDR3 nucleotides: TGTGCCAGCAGCACAGCTAGCGGTAGCTCCTACAATGAGCAGTTCTTC. It translates to CASSTASGSSYNEQFF. The whole variable domain, remainder taken from reference TRBV7-2 and TRBJ2-1, is GAGVSQSPSNKVTEKGKDVELRCDPISGHTALYWYRQSLGQGLEFLIYFQGNSAPDKSGLPSDRFSAERTGGSVSTLTIQRTQQEDSAVYLCASSTASGSSYNEQFFGPGTRLTVL.

V usage is TRBV9 and J usage is TRBJ1-4; D is undetermined. The CDR3 loop spans 14 amino acids. Trimming shortened V by 0 bases and J by 6 bases, and 9 bases separated the two germline ends. Germline V gives CDR1 SGDLS, CDR2 YYNGEE. The CDR3, as DNA: TGTGCCAGCAGCGTAGCAGGAGACCATGAAAAACTGTTTTTT. Amino acids: CASSVAGDHEKLFF.

The chain employs TRBV23-1 and TRBJ2-5, with D possibly being TRBD1 (6 bases). TRBV23-1 is flagged as an ORF with uncertain function. The CDR3 runs to 15 residues. Trimming took off 6 bases at V and 2 bases at J, with 16 bases between the two ends. For the CDR3, the DNA is TGCGCCAGCAGCGCCATTACAGGGTGGCAAGAGACCCAGTACTTC. Translated: CASSAITGWQETQYF.

V usage is TRBV5-6 and J usage is TRBJ2-3; D unresolved. V lost 0 bases and J lost 3, with 8 bases in between. Germline loops: CDR1 SGHDT, CDR2 YYEEEE. The CDR3 consists of 14 residues. The CDR3 sequence: CASSLDGRTDTQYF. In DNA, the CDR3 is TGTGCCAGCAGCTTGGATGGGCGGACAGATACGCAGTATTTT.

The chain couples TRBV21-1 to TRBJ2-7. TRBV21-1 is a documented pseudogene. The CDR3 extends over 11 amino acids. The DNA of the CDR3 is TGTGCCAGCAGCAAAGAAATCGAGCAGTACTTC. Translating gives CASSKEIEQYF.

Only a few counts were recorded for this clone. This sequence joins TRBV7-9 and TRBJ2-5; no definite D call. V lost 6 bases and J lost 4, with 15 bases in between. The CDR3 consists of 14 residues. Germline CDR1 SEHNR, CDR2 FQNEAQ (reference sequence). The CDR3 loop reads CASSRTERSETQYF. In DNA, the CDR3 is TGTGCCAGCAGTCGAACTGAACGGTCAGAGACCCAGTACTTC.

This rearrangement joins TRBV18 to TRBJ2-1, with TRBD2 matching 7 bases. The CDR3 is 16 amino acids. V dropped 2 bases and J dropped 5; count of bases not matched to a gene: 9. The germline V gene has CDR1 KGHSH and CDR2 LQKENI. CDR3 region: CASSPGRGEGDNEQFF. In DNA, the CDR3 is TGTGCCAGCTCACCAGGGCGCGGGGAGGGTGACAATGAGCAGTTCTTC.

CDR3 coding DNA: TGCGCCAGCAGCTTAGGGACGAGAGCCTATGAGCAGTTCTTC. This encodes CASSLGTRAYEQFF. The chain recombines TRBV5-1 with TRBJ2-1, with D perhaps TRBD1 or TRBD2 (5 bases each). Germline-derived CDR1 and CDR2 are SGHRS and YFSETQ. V lost 2 bases and J 8 bases, leaving 14 bases between the germline ends. The CDR3 is 14 residues long.